This T cell receptor beta chain was identified in a study of T cell changes during pregnancy in multiple sclerosis. Trimming stripped 4 bases from V and 4 bases from J, with 4 bases between. CDR3 length equals 11 residues. CDR1 and CDR2 from the germline V gene are SEHNR and FQNEAQ (reference sequence). Sequenced by immunoSEQ multiplex PCR; TCRdb stores in-frame clones only, minus some. The sample has tens of thousands of clones, 85% to 95% seen once. The chain links TRBV7-9 to TRBJ2-5, with no clear D. The source material was CD4+ T cells from peripheral blood mononuclear cells, sampled in the third trimester of pregnancy. The sequence derives from a female donor with multiple sclerosis, enrolled in a pregnancy study. CDR3 nucleotide sequence: TGTGCCAGCAGCTACACAGAGACCCAGTACTTC. Its translation: CASSYTETQYF. The full variable domain, with the rest looked up from reference TRBV7-9 and TRBJ2-5, is DTGVSQNPRHKITKRGQNVTFRCDPISEHNRLYWYRQTLGQGPEFLTYFQNEAQLEKSRLLSDRFSAERPKGSFSTLEIQRTEQGDSAMYLCASSYTETQYFGPGTRLLVL.